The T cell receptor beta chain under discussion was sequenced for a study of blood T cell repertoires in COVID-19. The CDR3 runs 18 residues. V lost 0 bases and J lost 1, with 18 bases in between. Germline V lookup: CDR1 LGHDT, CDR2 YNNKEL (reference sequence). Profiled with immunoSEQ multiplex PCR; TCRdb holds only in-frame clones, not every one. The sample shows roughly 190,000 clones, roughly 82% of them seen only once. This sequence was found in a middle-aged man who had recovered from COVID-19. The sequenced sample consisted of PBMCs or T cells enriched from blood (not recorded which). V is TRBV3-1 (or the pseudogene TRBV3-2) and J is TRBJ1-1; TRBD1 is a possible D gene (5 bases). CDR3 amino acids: CASSQDTGPWGGNTEAFF. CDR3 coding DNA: TGTGCCAGCAGCCAAGATACGGGACCGTGGGGGGGGAACACTGAAGCTTTCTTT.